This TCR beta chain appears in the sequencing data of a study of T cell responses to AZD1222 COVID-19 vaccine. The CDR3 consists of 15 residues. The germline gives CDR1 LGHDT, CDR2 YNNKEL (reference sequence). The germline V and J ends were trimmed by 3 bases and 5 bases, with 16 bases remaining between them. Overall study results and limits: Nearly half of spike-specific TCRs reportedly target variant regions that are unmutated in the B.1.351 and B.1.1.7 variants. Vaccine-related CD4 TCRs covered spike, predominating at 160-218 and 743-854.

Comments on this clone: The antigen is undetermined.

TCRdb keeps only in-frame clones here, not all; method: immunoSEQ multiplex PCR. The repertoire holds fewer than 120,000 clones, with roughly 90% as singletons. The source was peripheral blood, collected on day 0 of AZD1222 vaccination. This chain links TRBV3-1 (or the pseudogene TRBV3-2) with TRBJ1-1, with D maybe TRBD1 (6 bases). This sequence was found in an adult in good health. The CDR3 loop is CASSHHGPRGTEAFF. DNA for the CDR3: TGTGCCAGCAGCCATCACGGACCAAGGGGGACTGAAGCTTTCTTT.